The subject of this entry is one T cell receptor (beta chain). This sample is drawn from a study of cytomegalovirus exposure and HLA in healthy donors. Generated by immunoSEQ multiplex PCR, the TCRdb table keeps only in-frame clones and is missing some. Of 45,000 to 70,000 clones detected, roughly 93% appear once; the ten largest clones hold around 5.8%. The V and J ends lost 1 base and 4 bases respectively, with 5 bases between them. This CDR3 has 13 amino acids. Per the germline V gene, CDR1 is SGHNT and CDR2 is YYREEE (reference sequence). The J gene is TRBJ2-2, the V gene TRBV5-4, with D hard to call. Material: PBMCs. The source of this sequence is a woman between 18 and 30 years old in good health and CMV-seronegative. Written as DNA, the CDR3 is TGTGCCAGCAGCTTGCTAGGCACCGGGGAGCTGTTTTTT. As protein: CASSLLGTGELFF.